The rows below give T cell receptor beta chains drawn from one sample of a study of T cell repertoires in cytomegalovirus infection. MiXCR was run by TCRdb on the reads, yielding one entry per CDR3 protein. Here the sample spans some 500,000 distinct CDR3 sequences, 33% being singletons. The antigens for these receptors are not known. Here the sequenced sample was cultured PBMCs, taken from culture after CMV antigen stimulation. The receptors here all came from a human donor in good health (CMV status not recorded). Some clones in this sample may be carry-over from other donors' samples. CDR3s include the opening cysteine and the closing phenylalanine or tryptophan. D genes are given only for firm matches. Clone sizes are given selectively: once, few, many, or a class where the clone is expanded.

D,V,J,size,CDR3,DNA
NA,TRBV7-2,TRBJ1-5,few,CASSVGLYSNQPQHF,TGTGCCAGCAGCGTGGGTCTGTATAGCAATCAGCCCCAGCATTTT
NA,TRBV15,TRBJ2-2,few,CATTRRRLGGNTGELFF,TGTGCCACCACCAGACGTCGGCTAGGGGGTAACACCGGGGAGCTGTTTTTT
NA,TRBV12-3/TRBV12-4,TRBJ2-5,few,CASTGRRETQYF,TGTGCCAGCACTGGCAGAAGAGAGACCCAGTACTTC
NA,TRBV25-1,TRBJ1-3,few,CASSARYSGNTIYF,TGTGCCAGCAGTGCTCGGTACTCTGGAAACACCATATATTTT
NA,TRBV7-2,TRBJ2-1,many,CASRKGGPAGGNEQFF,TGTGCCAGCAGAAAGGGCGGACCGGCAGGGGGGAATGAGCAGTTCTTC
TRBD2,TRBV7-2,TRBJ2-1,many,CASTLGGGTYNEQFF,TGTGCCAGCACCTTGGGGGGGGGGACCTACAATGAGCAGTTCTTC
NA,TRBV7-2,TRBJ2-5,many,CASSLAPNELWSQETQYF,TGTGCCAGCAGCTTAGCCCCCAATGAGCTATGGAGCCAAGAGACCCAGTACTTC
TRBD2,TRBV28,TRBJ2-1,many,CASSALGTSSFNEQFF,TGTGCCAGCAGCGCCCTCGGGACTAGCAGCTTCAATGAGCAGTTCTTC
NA,TRBV4-1,TRBJ2-1,few,CASTDGTSYNEQFF,TGCGCCAGCACCGACGGGACCTCCTACAATGAGCAGTTCTTC
NA,TRBV6-6,TRBJ2-7,NA,CASSTRGRYEQYF,TGTGCCAGCAGTACCAGGGGACGCTACGAGCAGTACTTC
TRBD1,TRBV18,TRBJ2-3,NA,CASSPLRDRGLITTDTQYF,TGTGCCAGCTCACCACTCCGGGACAGGGGTCTTATCACCACAGATACGCAGTATTTT
NA,TRBV5-4,TRBJ2-2,NA,CASSLGIGDSTGELFF,TGTGCCAGCAGCCTAGGGATAGGGGATAGCACCGGGGAGCTGTTTTTT
NA,TRBV6-4,TRBJ2-3,NA,CASSHSGTNTDTQYF,TGTGCCAGCAGCCATTCCGGGACCAACACAGATACGCAGTATTTT
NA,TRBV11-3,TRBJ2-1,few,CASSFEPKPYNEQFF,TGTGCCAGCAGCTTTGAACCAAAGCCTTACAATGAGCAGTTCTTC
NA,TRBV6-2/TRBV6-3,TRBJ1-1,few,CASSYSGTRGATEAFF,TGTGCCAGCAGTTACTCAGGTACTCGGGGGGCGACTGAAGCTTTCTTT
NA,TRBV11-2,TRBJ2-1,few,CASSLYTAGTYPTEQFF,TGTGCCAGCAGCTTATATACCGCCGGGACCTACCCGACGGAGCAGTTCTTC
TRBD1,TRBV7-2,TRBJ1-2,many,CASSTTGQGTGYGYTF,TGTGCCAGCAGCACCACGGGACAGGGGACAGGCTATGGCTACACCTTC
NA,TRBV6-6,TRBJ2-1,few,CASSRKAHEQFF,TGTGCCAGCAGCAGGAAAGCTCATGAGCAGTTCTTC
TRBD2,TRBV12-3/TRBV12-4,TRBJ2-3,NA,CASSERESTDTQYF,TGTGCCAGTTCAGAGCGGGAGAGCACAGATACGCAGTATTTT
TRBD2,TRBV4-2,TRBJ2-7,once,CASSQDMVAGGLQYF,TGTGCCAGCAGCCAAGATATGGTAGCGGGAGGTTTGCAGTACTTC
TRBD2,TRBV20-1,TRBJ2-5,few,CSVRGGETQYF,TGCAGTGTCCGGGGGGGGGAGACCCAGTACTTC
TRBD1,TRBV7-2,TRBJ1-3,NA,CASSLTGIAGNTIYF,TGTGCCAGCAGCTTGACAGGGATAGCTGGAAACACCATATATTTT
NA,TRBV6-2/TRBV6-3,TRBJ2-6,NA,CASNLQGWSSGANVLTF,TGTGCCAGCAACCTACAGGGTTGGAGCTCTGGGGCCAACGTCCTGACTTTC
TRBD1,TRBV11-3,TRBJ1-1,NA,CASSVGQGGMNTEAFF,TGTGCCAGCAGCGTGGGGCAGGGGGGTATGAACACTGAAGCTTTCTTT
TRBD1,TRBV5-5,TRBJ1-1,NA,CASNRDRATEAFF,TGTGCCAGCAACCGAGACAGGGCCACTGAAGCTTTCTTT
NA,TRBV18,TRBJ2-4,NA,CASSPGDVNIQYF,TGTGCCAGCTCACCTGGGGACGTTAACATTCAGTACTTC
TRBD1,TRBV18,TRBJ1-1,NA,CASSPGQGMDTEAFF,TGTGCCAGCTCACCAGGACAGGGGATGGACACTGAAGCTTTCTTT
TRBD2,TRBV12-3/TRBV12-4,TRBJ2-5,few,CASSGTSGLNPDETQYF,TGTGCCAGCAGCGGGACTAGCGGGCTTAACCCAGATGAGACCCAGTACTTC
TRBD2,TRBV4-2,TRBJ2-2,NA,CASSQETSGRTGELFF,TGTGCCAGCAGCCAAGAAACTAGCGGGAGGACCGGGGAGCTGTTTTTT
NA,TRBV28,TRBJ2-7,NA,CASSSQGASGSHEQYF,TGTGCCAGCAGTTCCCAGGGGGCTAGCGGGTCGCACGAGCAGTACTTC
NA,TRBV6-5,TRBJ1-2,many,CASSYSQGGSYGYTF,TGTGCCAGCAGTTACTCCCAGGGAGGATCCTATGGCTACACCTTC
TRBD2,TRBV28,TRBJ2-1,few,CASSSPGTSGSNEQFF,TGTGCCAGCAGCTCGCCCGGGACTAGCGGGAGTAATGAGCAGTTCTTC
NA,TRBV7-2,TRBJ1-4,NA,CASSSNRGELFF,TGTGCCAGCAGCTCTAATCGAGGGGAACTGTTTTTT
NA,TRBV11-3,TRBJ2-1,few,CASSKDSSYNEQFF,TGTGCCAGCAGCAAAGACAGTTCCTACAATGAGCAGTTCTTC
NA,TRBV6-1,TRBJ1-5,few,CASTYTGNQPQHF,TGTGCCAGCACCTACACAGGGAATCAGCCCCAGCATTTT
TRBD2,TRBV20-1,TRBJ2-1,few,CSALRTSGYNEQFF,TGCAGTGCTCTTAGGACTAGCGGATACAATGAGCAGTTCTTC
NA,TRBV29-1,TRBJ1-2,few,CSVEDSNYGYTF,TGCAGCGTCGAGGACAGCAACTATGGCTACACCTTC
NA,TRBV29-1,TRBJ1-5,NA,CSVGGTHNQPQHF,TGCAGCGTCGGCGGGACTCACAATCAGCCCCAGCATTTT
NA,TRBV29-1,TRBJ1-1,NA,CSVRDPGTEAFF,TGCAGCGTCCGGGACCCCGGCACTGAAGCTTTCTTT
NA,TRBV6-2/TRBV6-3,TRBJ2-2,NA,CASRTDTLTGELFF,TGTGCCAGCAGGACGGACACGCTCACCGGGGAGCTGTTTTTT
TRBD2,TRBV20-1,TRBJ2-7,NA,CSVTAGGRYEQYF,TGCAGTGTCACGGCGGGAGGGCGGTACGAGCAGTACTTC
TRBD1,TRBV11-3,TRBJ1-1,NA,CASSFGTGPTEAFF,TGTGCCAGCAGCTTCGGGACAGGGCCCACTGAAGCTTTCTTT